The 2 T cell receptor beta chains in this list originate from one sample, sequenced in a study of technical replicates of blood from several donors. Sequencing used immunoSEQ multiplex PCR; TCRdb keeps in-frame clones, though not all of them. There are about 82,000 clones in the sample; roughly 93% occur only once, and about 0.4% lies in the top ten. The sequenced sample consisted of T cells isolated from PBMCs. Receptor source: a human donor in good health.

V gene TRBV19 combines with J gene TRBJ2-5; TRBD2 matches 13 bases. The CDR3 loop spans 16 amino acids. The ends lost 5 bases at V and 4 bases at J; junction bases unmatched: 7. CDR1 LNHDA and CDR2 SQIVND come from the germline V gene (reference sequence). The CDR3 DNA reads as TGTGCCAGTAGTGGTACTAGCGGGAGGGCAGGAGAGACCCAGTACTTC. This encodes CASSGTSGRAGETQYF.

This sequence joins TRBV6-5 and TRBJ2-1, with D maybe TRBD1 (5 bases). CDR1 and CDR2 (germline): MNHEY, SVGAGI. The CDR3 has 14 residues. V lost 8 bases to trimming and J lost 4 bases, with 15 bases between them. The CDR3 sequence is CASRPETAYNEQFF. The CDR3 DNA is TGTGCCAGCCGCCCGGAGACAGCATACAATGAGCAGTTCTTC.